This T cell receptor (beta chain) was profiled in a study of human T cells and chemical hapten exposure. For the study at large: Predominantly women, the patients had alopecia areata, totalis or universalis. The study traced per-sample TCR yield variation mainly to small differences in pooled library volumes.

The study used a library that attached unique molecular identifiers to individual cDNA molecules. One entry per CDR3 protein, called by TCRdb with MiXCR from the RACE reads. The sample has more than 95,000 distinct CDR3 sequences, about 28% seen once; the top ten hold about 9.4%. Time point described: patch test 3, about 24 weeks after DPC sensitization. Indicated treatment: therapeutic diphenylcyclopropenone sensitization with weekly scalp DPC. The sample in question was whole blood, obtained in connection with sensitization to the hapten diphenylcyclopropenone (DPC). The TCR comes from a middle-aged man with alopecia areata. Some clones in this sample may be carry-over from other donors' samples.

CDR3 residues: CASLPTDTQYF. The CDR3 nucleotides are TGTGCCAGCTTACCCACAGATACGCAGTATTTT. V is TRBV27 and J is TRBJ2-3; no clear D gene. V lost 8 bases to trimming and J lost 2 bases, with 5 bases between them. This CDR3 has 11 amino acids. CDR1 is MNHEY and CDR2 is SMNVEV in the germline V gene (reference sequence).